This TCR beta chain comes out of a study of T cell repertoires in cytomegalovirus infection. Overall study context: In public TCR beta signatures, there were indications of both CMV infection and matching HLA type.

Study-wide results and limits: Totalled public TCR beta family frequency picked out people who carried CMV plus the relevant HLA. Across the ex vivo response, the dominant clonotypes were HLA-C-restricted CMV-specific TCR beta clonotypes.

V lost 5 bases to trimming and J lost 8 bases; unmatched junction nucleotides: 13. The germline V gene encodes CDR1 DFQATT and CDR2 SNEGSKA (reference sequence). The CDR3 contains 15 residues. TCRdb fed the reads into MiXCR, producing one record per CDR3 protein. The table lists hundreds of thousands of distinct CDR3 sequences, 25% to 40% of them singletons. Concerning this clonotype: What it binds is not known.

The receptor was isolated from a human donor in good health (CMV status not recorded). Some clones in this sample may be carry-over from other donors' samples. V usage is TRBV20-1 and J usage is TRBJ2-1, with TRBD2 matching over 9 bases. Sequenced input: PBMCs. For the CDR3, the DNA is TGCAGTGCTTCCAGCCCACTAGCGGGCCGAGATGAGCAGTTCTTC. Its protein product is CSASSPLAGRDEQFF.